The clone carrying this T cell receptor (beta chain) has just a few counts. Antigen unknown. This record comes from a study of blood T cells in healthy people across ages. Overall study results and limits: Older age went with lower TCR beta diversity per million T cells, in a roughly linear way. It was found that TCR beta diversity correlated strongly with the percentage of naive T cells.

Alongside a J-beta primer mix, a sample-barcoded 5' primer served in a second PCR lasting roughly 7 to 11 cycles. TCRdb analysed the 5' RACE reads with MiXCR anew, one entry per CDR3 protein. The table records around 1.1 million distinct CDR3 sequences, 35% to 40% of them present only once. The CDR3 is made up of 14 amino acids. Germline V gene data show CDR1 as SEHNR and CDR2 as FQNEAQ (reference sequence). V lost 5 bases, J lost 10 bases, and 20 bases lay in between. Isolation per sample recovered at least 6.5 million PBMCs. The authors extracted at least 5 micrograms of total RNA per sample. Sample: blood. The source is a man younger than 30 in good health. The V and J genes are TRBV7-9 and TRBJ1-1; D call uncertain. This chain's CDR3 is CASSPSSVTEGAFF. The DNA for the CDR3 is TGTGCCAGCAGCCCATCGTCTGTCACCGAGGGAGCTTTCTTT. The full variable domain, rest sourced from reference TRBV7-9 and TRBJ1-1, is DTGVSQNPRHKITKRGQNVTFRCDPISEHNRLYWYRQTLGQGPEFLTYFQNEAQLEKSRLLSDRFSAERPKGSFSTLEIQRTEQGDSAMYLCASSPSSVTEGAFFGQGTRLTVV.